Listed here are 25 T cell receptor beta chains from one sample, sequenced in a study of CD8+ T cells in alopecia areata. Following RNA extraction, reverse transcription yielded cDNA that acted as the sequencing template. Clones were read by immunoSEQ multiplex PCR, and TCRdb kept only the in-frame ones, dropping some. Here the sample spans 90,000 to 100,000 clones, roughly three fifths being singletons. This sample's treatment: oral pan-JAK inhibitor, 5-10 mg twice daily. Source: CD8+ T cells sorted from blood, taken at week 4, from a patient treated with tofacitinib. The source of these receptors is a human donor with alopecia areata.

The chain is built from TRBV7-9 and TRBJ2-5; the D gene is possibly TRBD1 (7 bases). V lost 3 bases and J lost 5, with 13 bases in between. The CDR3 sequence is 14 residues long. Germline V lookup: CDR1 SEHNR, CDR2 FQNEAQ (reference sequence). The CDR3 is CASSFGGTEETQYF. DNA of the CDR3: TGTGCCAGCAGCTTTGGCGGGACAGAGGAGACCCAGTACTTC.

J is TRBJ2-5 and V is TRBV4-1, with D possibly matching TRBD2 (5 bases). Germline V gene data show CDR1 as MGHRA and CDR2 as YSYEKL. V was shortened by 3 bases and J by 1 base, with 12 bases between the two germline ends. The CDR3 extends over 15 amino acids. In DNA, the CDR3 is TGCGCCAGCAGCCAGGTAGCGAATCTCCAAGAGACCCAGTACTTC. It translates to CASSQVANLQETQYF.

This clone was seen a handful of times. The chain uses TRBV27 and TRBJ2-3; the D gene is possibly TRBD2 (6 bases). The CDR3 spans 14 residues. CDR1 is MNHEY and CDR2 is SMNVEV in the germline V gene (reference sequence). The ends were cut back, 3 bases at V and 4 bases at J, with 11 bases in the middle. The chain's CDR3 is CASSLAGSPDTQYF. The DNA for the CDR3 is TGTGCCAGCAGTTTGGCGGGATCCCCAGATACGCAGTATTTT.

The V gene is TRBV29-1, the J gene TRBJ2-1, with D hard to call. The V gene lost 4 bases and the J gene lost 9 bases, with 7 bases spanning the gap. This CDR3 contains 10 residues. Germline V CDR1 and CDR2: SQVTM, ANQGSEA. The CDR3 loop is CSVVEFEQFF. CDR3 coding DNA: TGCAGCGTTGTGGAGTTTGAGCAGTTCTTC.

The chain employs TRBV6-5 and TRBJ2-4; D unresolved. Germline CDR1 and CDR2: MNHEY and SVGAGI. The CDR3 extends over 16 amino acids. Deletions cut 2 bases from V and 7 bases from J, with 18 bases between. The chain's CDR3 is CASSYGSAAALNIQYF. CDR3 nucleotides: TGTGCCAGCAGTTACGGGTCGGCAGCAGCGTTGAACATTCAGTACTTC.

On this clone itself: Other DNA sequences in this specimen translate into the identical CDR3. This sequence joins TRBV20-1 and TRBJ2-7; 7 bases are a match to TRBD1. Germline trimming cut 5 bases from V and 3 bases from J; bases unmatched to any gene: 1. Germline values: CDR1 DFQATT, CDR2 SNEGSKA (reference sequence). There are 11 residues in the CDR3. The CDR3 loop is CSAGDSYEQYF. CDR3 nucleotide sequence: TGCAGTGCTGGGGACAGCTACGAGCAGTACTTC.

With regard to this clone: The junction and the germline gene differ at one end; a read error may be behind it. The gene calls are TRBV10-3 and TRBJ2-7; unclear D gene. This CDR3 has 13 residues. CDR1 and CDR2 from the germline V gene are ENHRY and SYGVKD. For the CDR3, the DNA is TGTGCCAGCAGTTATGGGCAGCACTACGAGCAGTACTTC. This gives the protein CASSYGQHYEQYF.

The gene calls are TRBV6-5 and TRBJ1-2; D remains ambiguous. CDR3 length: 14 amino acids. The V end lost 0 bases, the J end lost 1 base, and 6 bases lay between the germline ends. Germline assignment: CDR1 MNHEY and CDR2 SVGAGI. CDR3 in DNA: TGTGCCAGCAGTTACTCGCCAGATAACTATGGCTACACCTTC. Protein product: CASSYSPDNYGYTF.

This rearrangement joins TRBV7-9 to TRBJ1-6; D is uncertain. The V and J ends lost 0 bases and 15 bases respectively, with 9 bases between them. Looked up from germline, CDR1 is SEHNR and CDR2 is FQNEAQ (reference sequence). The CDR3 sequence is 12 residues long. The CDR3 spells CASSLALEDLHF. The DNA of the CDR3 is TGTGCCAGCAGCTTAGCGCTCGAGGACCTCCACTTT.

This sequence joins TRBV29-1 and TRBJ2-1; 7 bases map to TRBD1. The germline V gene encodes CDR1 SQVTM and CDR2 ANQGSEA. This CDR3 region has 14 residues. The junction had 5 bases not matched to a gene; V was cut back by 6 bases and J by 0 bases. The CDR3 spells CSVGTESSYNEQFF. The CDR3 bases are TGCAGCGTCGGGACAGAATCCTCCTACAATGAGCAGTTCTTC.

The chain employs TRBV7-9 and TRBJ1-1; perhaps TRBD1 as D (6 bases). Germline V gives CDR1 SEHNR, CDR2 FQNEAQ (reference sequence). The CDR3 contains 14 residues. The germline V and J ends were trimmed by 0 bases and 7 bases, with 12 bases remaining between them. The CDR3 region is CASSLAGTHLEAFF. CDR3 DNA sequence: TGTGCCAGCAGCTTAGCTGGGACACACCTTGAAGCTTTCTTT. Full variable domain (outside the CDR3, taken from reference TRBV7-9 and TRBJ1-1): DTGVSQNPRHKITKRGQNVTFRCDPISEHNRLYWYRQTLGQGPEFLTYFQNEAQLEKSRLLSDRFSAERPKGSFSTLEIQRTEQGDSAMYLCASSLAGTHLEAFFGQGTRLTVV.

This clone was picked up a small number of times. CDR3 nucleotides: TGTGCCATCAGTGAGTCGCGACAGTCCTCCTACGAGCAGTACTTC. Translating it yields CAISESRQSSYEQYF. The V and J genes are TRBV10-3 and TRBJ2-7, with D perhaps TRBD1 (5 bases). V lost 0 bases to trimming and J lost 0 bases, with 9 bases between them. The CDR3 has 15 amino acids. The germline V gene has CDR1 ENHRY and CDR2 SYGVKD.

The chain combines TRBV4-1 with TRBJ1-1, with TRBD1 identical over 7 bases. CDR3 length: 14 residues. V was pared by 4 bases and J by 0 bases, with 2 bases of the junction left unmatched. The germline CDR1 and CDR2 sequences are MGHRA and YSYEKL. The DNA for the CDR3 is TGCGCCAGCAGCCGGGACAGATTGAACACTGAAGCTTTCTTT. Translation: CASSRDRLNTEAFF.

This chain connects TRBV5-4 to TRBJ1-2; 10 bases are shared with TRBD1. Germline V gene sequence: CDR1 SGHNT, CDR2 YYREEE (reference sequence). Unmatched junction bases numbered 7, after V lost 7 bases and J lost 4 bases. The length of the CDR3 is 14 residues. The CDR3 coding sequence is TGTGCCAGCTCCGGGACAGGGGATCCCTATGGCTACACCTTC. Translation gives CASSGTGDPYGYTF.

This clone is medium-sized within its sample. This chain links TRBV7-2 with TRBJ2-1, with D perhaps matching TRBD2 (5 bases). This CDR3 is 16 amino acids long. The V and J ends lost 4 bases and 5 bases respectively, with 18 bases between them. The germline V gene encodes CDR1 SGHTA and CDR2 FQGNSA. This chain's CDR3 is CASSSRESYVHNEQFF. For the CDR3, the DNA is TGTGCCAGCAGCTCTAGGGAGTCGTACGTACACAATGAGCAGTTCTTC.

V is TRBV7-9 and J is TRBJ1-1, with a possible D match to TRBD1 (5 bases). The V gene lost 6 bases and the J gene lost 14 bases, with 19 bases spanning the gap. The CDR3 covers 12 residues. The germline CDR1 and CDR2 sequences are SEHNR and FQNEAQ (reference sequence). This CDR3 is CASRPAAGIKFF. CDR3 nucleotides: TGTGCCAGCAGGCCAGCGGCAGGGATAAAGTTCTTT.

In its sample, this clone was seen once. The chain carries TRBV4-3 and TRBJ1-2; D not resolved. V was clipped by 3 bases and J by 7 bases, with 18 bases between them. The CDR3 runs to 15 residues. The germline V gene has CDR1 LGHNA and CDR2 YSLEER. The DNA of the CDR3 is TGCGCCAGCAGCCAGTACTACCTAGGGAATCCTGGCTACACCTTC. It translates to CASSQYYLGNPGYTF.

The V call is TRBV5-4, the J call TRBJ1-2, with a possible D match to TRBD1 (6 bases). The germline CDR1 and CDR2 sequences are SGHNT and YYREEE (reference sequence). Trimming stripped 1 base from V and 3 bases from J, with 10 bases between. The CDR3 has 14 amino acids. The CDR3 reads CASSLMGGDYGYTF. CDR3 bases: TGTGCCAGCAGCTTGATGGGGGGCGACTATGGCTACACCTTC.

The chain uses TRBV28 and TRBJ1-1; possibly TRBD1 for D (5 bases). The germline gives CDR1 MDHEN, CDR2 SYDVKM. The CDR3 consists of 13 residues. V was cut by 6 bases and J by 6 bases, with 14 bases left in between. Written as DNA, the CDR3 is TGTGCCAGCAGCATGGGACCGGGCGCTGAAGCTTTCTTT. Protein: CASSMGPGAEAFF.

The chain couples TRBV5-1 to TRBJ2-1; D unresolved. This CDR3 comprises 12 residues. Trimming left V 5 bases short and J 8 bases short, with 11 bases between. Germline CDR1 SGHRS, CDR2 YFSETQ. The CDR3 DNA follows: TGCGCCAGCAGAGCCGTTTGGGATGAGCAGTTCTTC. Protein sequence: CASRAVWDEQFF.

This clone is a singleton in its sample. The chain recombines TRBV27 with TRBJ2-3; D is unclear. V lost 2 bases, J lost 0 bases, and 6 bases lay in between. CDR1 MNHEY and CDR2 SMNVEV come from the germline V gene (reference sequence). This CDR3 contains 14 residues. CDR3 protein: CASSLVSSTDTQYF. The CDR3 nucleotides are TGTGCCAGCAGTTTAGTCAGTAGCACAGATACGCAGTATTTT.

The chain recombines TRBV5-6 with TRBJ2-3, with D perhaps TRBD2 (6 bases). The CDR3 loop spans 16 amino acids. Looked up from germline, CDR1 is SGHDT and CDR2 is YYEEEE. With 4 bases removed from V and 3 bases from J, the gap between germline ends came to 18 bases. CDR3 loop: CASSRGTGVATDTQYF. The DNA of the CDR3 is TGTGCCAGCAGCCGGGGGACGGGAGTTGCGACAGATACGCAGTATTTT.

V usage is TRBV11-2 and J usage is TRBJ2-7; 9 positions agree with TRBD1. CDR3 size: 16 residues. The trim removed 1 base at V and 3 bases at J, leaving 7 bases unmatched. CDR1 and CDR2 from the germline V gene are SGHAT and FQNNGV. The CDR3 DNA is TGTGCCAGCAGCTTAGGCCCACAGGGGGCCGTCTACGAGCAGTACTTC. This translates into CASSLGPQGAVYEQYF. Full variable domain (rest looked up from reference TRBV11-2 and TRBJ2-7): EAGVAQSPRYKIIEKRQSVAFWCNPISGHATLYWYQQILGQGPKLLIQFQNNGVVDDSQLPKDRFSAERLKGVDSTLKIQPAKLEDSAVYLCASSLGPQGAVYEQYFGPGTRLTVT.

V is TRBV9 and J is TRBJ2-1; 7 positions match TRBD1. CDR3 length: 15 amino acids. Looked up from germline, CDR1 is SGDLS and CDR2 is YYNGEE. J was trimmed by 8 bases and V by 0 bases; bases with no gene match: 8. CDR3 sequence reads: CASSVEGAMGDEQFF. The CDR3 DNA is TGTGCCAGCAGCGTAGAGGGGGCCATGGGCGATGAGCAGTTCTTC.

The rearrangement uses TRBV4-1 and TRBJ2-7; D remains unclear. From germline, CDR1 is MGHRA and CDR2 YSYEKL. V was shortened by 0 bases and J by 10 bases, with 16 bases between the two germline ends. This CDR3 has 14 amino acids. The CDR3 nucleotides are TGCGCCAGCAGCCAAGATAGGGCAGGTTGGGAACAGTACTTC. Protein sequence: CASSQDRAGWEQYF.